The sequence of this T cell receptor (beta chain) was determined in a study of OX40 agonist ivuxolimab in advanced cancers. Study-level background: Anti-PD-1, anti-PD-L1 or anti-CTLA-4 therapy given earlier was allowed, and approximately 43% had some.

This table comes from immunoSEQ multiplex PCR, and its TCRdb copy is limited to in-frame clones, with some not included. The sample lists approximately 60,000 clones, around 77% seen once, with roughly 6.5% in the top ten. The CDR3 covers 13 residues. The germline V and J ends were trimmed by 6 bases and 9 bases, with 18 bases remaining between them. Germline-derived CDR1 and CDR2 are SGHTS and YDEGEE. The receptor comes from an adult with an advanced solid tumor such as melanoma, head and neck, liver or kidney cancer. The chain employs TRBV5-8 and TRBJ1-2, with unresolved D. The material sequenced was CD4+ or CD8+ T cells sorted from blood, taken in a trial of the OX40 agonist ivuxolimab. For the CDR3, the DNA is TGTGCCAGCACCCCTCTTGGTCAGGTCCGCTACACCTTC. Amino acids: CASTPLGQVRYTF.